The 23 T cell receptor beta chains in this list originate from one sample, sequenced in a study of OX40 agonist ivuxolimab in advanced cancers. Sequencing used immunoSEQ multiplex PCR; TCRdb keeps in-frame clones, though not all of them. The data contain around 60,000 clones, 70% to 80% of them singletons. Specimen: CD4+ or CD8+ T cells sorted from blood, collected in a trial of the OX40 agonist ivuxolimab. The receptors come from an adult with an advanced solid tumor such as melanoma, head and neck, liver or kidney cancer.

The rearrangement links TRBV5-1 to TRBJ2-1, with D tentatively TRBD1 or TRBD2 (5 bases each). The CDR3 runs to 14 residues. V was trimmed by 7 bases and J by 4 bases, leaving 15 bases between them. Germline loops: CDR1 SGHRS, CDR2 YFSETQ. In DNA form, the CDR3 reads TGCGCCAGCGGCCGGGACGGATTATACAATGAGCAGTTCTTC. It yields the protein CASGRDGLYNEQFF.

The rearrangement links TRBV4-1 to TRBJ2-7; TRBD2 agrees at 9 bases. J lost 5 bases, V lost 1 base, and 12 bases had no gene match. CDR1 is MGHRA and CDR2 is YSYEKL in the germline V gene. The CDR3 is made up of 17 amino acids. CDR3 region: CASSQGPEAGGSHEQYF. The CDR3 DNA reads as TGCGCCAGCAGCCAAGGGCCCGAAGCGGGAGGTTCCCACGAGCAGTACTTC.

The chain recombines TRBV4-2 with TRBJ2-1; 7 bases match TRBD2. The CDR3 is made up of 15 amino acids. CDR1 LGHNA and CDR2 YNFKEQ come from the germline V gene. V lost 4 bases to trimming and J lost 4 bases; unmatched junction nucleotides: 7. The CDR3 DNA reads TGTGCCAGCAGCCTCGGACTAGTGGAGTACAATGAGCAGTTCTTC. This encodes CASSLGLVEYNEQFF.

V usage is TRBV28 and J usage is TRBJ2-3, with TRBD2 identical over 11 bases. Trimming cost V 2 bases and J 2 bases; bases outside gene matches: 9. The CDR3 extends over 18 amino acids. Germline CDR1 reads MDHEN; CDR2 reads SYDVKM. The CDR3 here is CASSLVPGTSGLTDTQYF. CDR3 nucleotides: TGTGCCAGCAGTTTAGTCCCCGGGACTAGCGGTCTCACAGATACGCAGTATTTT.

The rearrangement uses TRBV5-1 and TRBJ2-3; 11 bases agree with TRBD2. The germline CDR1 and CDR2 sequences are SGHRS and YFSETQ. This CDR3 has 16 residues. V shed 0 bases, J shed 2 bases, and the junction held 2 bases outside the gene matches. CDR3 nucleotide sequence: TGCGCCAGCAGCTTGGTAGCGGGGGGGGACACAGATACGCAGTATTTT. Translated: CASSLVAGGDTDTQYF.

Written as DNA, the CDR3 is TGTGCCAGCAGTGTGGCGGGGGGTCTCGACCAGTACTTC. Translating it yields CASSVAGGLDQYF. This chain connects TRBV2 to TRBJ2-5, with 8 positions matching TRBD2. The germline V gene encodes CDR1 SNHLY and CDR2 FYNNEI. The CDR3 is 13 amino acids. After removal of 4 bases from V and 10 bases from J, the junction contained 8 bases not matched to a gene.

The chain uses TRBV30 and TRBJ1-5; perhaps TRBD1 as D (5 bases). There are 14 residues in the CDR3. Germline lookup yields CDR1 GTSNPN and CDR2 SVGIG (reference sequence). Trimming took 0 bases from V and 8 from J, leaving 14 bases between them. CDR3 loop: CAWSVGAGREPQHF. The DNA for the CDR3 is TGTGCCTGGAGTGTCGGGGCAGGTAGGGAGCCCCAGCATTTT.

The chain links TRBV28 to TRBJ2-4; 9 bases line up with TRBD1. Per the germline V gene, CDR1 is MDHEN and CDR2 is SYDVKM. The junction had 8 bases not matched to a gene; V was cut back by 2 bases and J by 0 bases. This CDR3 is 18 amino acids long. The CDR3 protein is CASSLVGQGSLAKNIQYF. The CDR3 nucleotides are TGTGCCAGCAGTTTAGTGGGACAGGGATCTCTAGCCAAAAACATTCAGTACTTC.

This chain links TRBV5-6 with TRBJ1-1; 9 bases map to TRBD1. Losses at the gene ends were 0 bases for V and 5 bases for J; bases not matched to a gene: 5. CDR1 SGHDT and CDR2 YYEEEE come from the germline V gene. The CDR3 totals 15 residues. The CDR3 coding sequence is TGTGCCAGCAGCTTGGACAGGGGGCTTAAGACTGAAGCTTTCTTT. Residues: CASSLDRGLKTEAFF.

CDR3 protein: CASSPRGEGKNTEAFF. The CDR3 DNA follows: TGTGCCAGCAGCCCCAGGGGGGAGGGTAAGAACACTGAAGCTTTCTTT. This sequence joins TRBV21-1 and TRBJ1-1. TRBV21-1 is a known pseudogene. This CDR3 is built from 16 residues.

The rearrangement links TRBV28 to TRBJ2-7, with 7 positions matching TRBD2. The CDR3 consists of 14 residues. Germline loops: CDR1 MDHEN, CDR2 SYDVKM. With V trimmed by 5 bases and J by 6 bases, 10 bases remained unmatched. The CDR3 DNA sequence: TGTGCCAGCAGTCCGGGACTATCCACGAGCGAGCAGTACTTC. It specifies CASSPGLSTSEQYF.

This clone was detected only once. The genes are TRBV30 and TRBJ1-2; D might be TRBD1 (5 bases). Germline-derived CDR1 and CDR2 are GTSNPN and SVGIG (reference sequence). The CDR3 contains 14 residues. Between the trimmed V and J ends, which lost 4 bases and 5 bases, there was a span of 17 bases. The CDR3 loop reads CAWTSDGAGYGYTF. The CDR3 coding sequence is TGTGCCTGGACTTCGGATGGGGCGGGGTATGGCTACACCTTC.

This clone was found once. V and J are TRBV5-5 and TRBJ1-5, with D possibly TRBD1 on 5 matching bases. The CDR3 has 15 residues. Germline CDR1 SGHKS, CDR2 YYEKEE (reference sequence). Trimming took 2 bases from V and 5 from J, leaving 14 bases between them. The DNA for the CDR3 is TGTGCCAGCAGCTTAACGACAGCTGACTATCAGCCCCAGCATTTT. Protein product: CASSLTTADYQPQHF.

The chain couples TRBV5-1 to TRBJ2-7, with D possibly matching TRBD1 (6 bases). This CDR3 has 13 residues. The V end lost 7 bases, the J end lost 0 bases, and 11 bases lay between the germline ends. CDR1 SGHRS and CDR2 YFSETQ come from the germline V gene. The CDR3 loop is CASGGQTSYEQYF. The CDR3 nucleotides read TGCGCCAGCGGAGGACAGACCTCCTACGAGCAGTACTTC.

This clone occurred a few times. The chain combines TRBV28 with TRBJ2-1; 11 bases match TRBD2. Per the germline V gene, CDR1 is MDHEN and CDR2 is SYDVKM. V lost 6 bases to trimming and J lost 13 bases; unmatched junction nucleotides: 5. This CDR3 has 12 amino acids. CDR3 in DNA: TGTGCCAGCAGGGGACTAGCGGACTTACAGTTCTTC. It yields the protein CASRGLADLQFF.

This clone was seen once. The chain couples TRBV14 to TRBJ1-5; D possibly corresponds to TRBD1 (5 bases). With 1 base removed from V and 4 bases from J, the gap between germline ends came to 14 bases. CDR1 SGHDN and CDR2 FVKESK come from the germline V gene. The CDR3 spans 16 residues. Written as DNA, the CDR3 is TGTGCCAGCAGCCAAGGATCTTCAGGGTGGAATCAGCCCCAGCATTTT. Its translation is CASSQGSSGWNQPQHF.

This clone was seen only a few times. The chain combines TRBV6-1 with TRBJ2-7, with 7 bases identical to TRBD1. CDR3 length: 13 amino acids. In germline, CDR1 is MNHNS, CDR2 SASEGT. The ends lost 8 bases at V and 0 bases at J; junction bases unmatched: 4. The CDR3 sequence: CASETGNSYEQYF. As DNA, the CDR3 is TGTGCCAGCGAGACAGGGAACTCCTACGAGCAGTACTTC.

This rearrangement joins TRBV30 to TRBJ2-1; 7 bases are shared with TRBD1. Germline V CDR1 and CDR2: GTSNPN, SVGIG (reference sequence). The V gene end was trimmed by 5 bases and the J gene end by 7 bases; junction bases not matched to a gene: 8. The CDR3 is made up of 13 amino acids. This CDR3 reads CAWAPGQPNEQFF. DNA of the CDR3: TGTGCCTGGGCCCCGGGACAGCCGAATGAGCAGTTCTTC. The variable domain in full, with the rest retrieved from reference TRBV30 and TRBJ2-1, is SQTIHQWPATLVQPVGSPLSLECTVEGTSNPNLYWYRQAAGRGLQLLFYSVGIGQISSEVPQNLSASRPQDRQFILSSKKLLLSDSGFYLCAWAPGQPNEQFFGPGTRLTVL.

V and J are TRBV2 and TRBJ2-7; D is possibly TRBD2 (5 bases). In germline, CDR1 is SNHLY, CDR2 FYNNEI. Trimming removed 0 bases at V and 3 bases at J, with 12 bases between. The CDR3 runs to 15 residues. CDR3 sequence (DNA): TGTGCCAGCAGTGAAGCTGCGGGCTCTAACTACGAGCAGTACTTC. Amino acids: CASSEAAGSNYEQYF.

CDR3 protein: CASMEDIANTGELFF. The CDR3 DNA sequence: TGTGCCAGTATGGAGGACATCGCGAACACCGGGGAGCTGTTTTTT. The chain employs TRBV19 and TRBJ2-2; either TRBD1 or TRBD2 may supply D (5 bases each). Trimming stripped 7 bases from V and 0 bases from J, with 12 bases between. Germline V gene lookup returns CDR1 LNHDA and CDR2 SQIVND (reference sequence). This CDR3 region has 15 residues.

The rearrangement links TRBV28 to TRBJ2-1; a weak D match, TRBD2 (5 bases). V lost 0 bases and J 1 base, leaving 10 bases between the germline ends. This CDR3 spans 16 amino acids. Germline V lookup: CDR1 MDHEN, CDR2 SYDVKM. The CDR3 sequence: CASSLWSGYSYNEQFF. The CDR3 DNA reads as TGTGCCAGCAGTTTATGGTCGGGGTATTCCTACAATGAGCAGTTCTTC.

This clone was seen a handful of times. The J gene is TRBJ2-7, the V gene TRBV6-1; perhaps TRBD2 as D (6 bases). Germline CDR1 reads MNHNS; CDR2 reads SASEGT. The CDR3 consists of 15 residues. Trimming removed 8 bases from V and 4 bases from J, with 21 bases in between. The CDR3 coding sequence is TGTGCCAGCGAGCGAGAATGGCTAGCGAGATACGAGCAGTACTTC. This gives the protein CASEREWLARYEQYF.

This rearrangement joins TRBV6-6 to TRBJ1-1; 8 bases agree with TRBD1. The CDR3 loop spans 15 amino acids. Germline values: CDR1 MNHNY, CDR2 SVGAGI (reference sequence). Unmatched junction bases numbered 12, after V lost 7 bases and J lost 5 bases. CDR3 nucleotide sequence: TGTGCCAGCACCTTATCCCAGGGGGCAAGAACTGAAGCTTTCTTT. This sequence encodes CASTLSQGARTEAFF.